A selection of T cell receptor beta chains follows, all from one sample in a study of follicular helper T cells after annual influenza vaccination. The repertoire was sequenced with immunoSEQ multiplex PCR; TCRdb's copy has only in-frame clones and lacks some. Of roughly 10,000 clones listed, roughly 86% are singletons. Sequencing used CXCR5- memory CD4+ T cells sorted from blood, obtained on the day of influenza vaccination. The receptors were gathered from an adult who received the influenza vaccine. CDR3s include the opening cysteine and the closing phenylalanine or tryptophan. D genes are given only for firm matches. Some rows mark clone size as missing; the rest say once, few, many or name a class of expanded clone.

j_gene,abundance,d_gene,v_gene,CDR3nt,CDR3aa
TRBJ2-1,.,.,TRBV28,TGTGCCAGCAGTTTATGGGGGGCTACTGGGAGCGGTGAGCAGTTCTTC,CASSLWGATGSGEQFF
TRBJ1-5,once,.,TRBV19,TGTGCCAGTAGTAGGCGGCAGGCTATCATTCAGCCCCAGCATTTT,CASSRRQAIIQPQHF
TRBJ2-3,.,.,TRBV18,TGTGCCAGCTCACCCCTTAGAAGCACAGATACGCAGTATTTT,CASSPLRSTDTQYF
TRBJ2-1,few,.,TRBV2,TGTGCCAGCAGTGGGTCCAATGAGCAGTTCTTC,CASSGSNEQFF
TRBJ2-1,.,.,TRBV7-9,TGTGCCAGCAGCTTAGTAGGTGGTACGTCCTCCTACAATGAGCAGTTCTTC,CASSLVGGTSSYNEQFF
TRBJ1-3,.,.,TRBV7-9,TGTGCCAGCAGCTTTGGGTTAGCTGGAAACACCATATATTTT,CASSFGLAGNTIYF
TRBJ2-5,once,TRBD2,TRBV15,TGTGCCACCAGCACGTCCGAGGTAGCGGGAGTGGAGACCCAGTACTTC,CATSTSEVAGVETQYF
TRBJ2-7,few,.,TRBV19,TGTGCCCCTCCCTGGGGAAACAGGCCGTCGTTC,CAPPWGNRPSF
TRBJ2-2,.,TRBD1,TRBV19,TGTGCCAGTATTCAGGGGGCGCCTGACACCGGGGAGCTGTTTTTT,CASIQGAPDTGELFF
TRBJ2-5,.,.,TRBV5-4,TGTGCCAGCAGCTTGTCTCTCAGGGAAGAGACCCAGTACTTC,CASSLSLREETQYF
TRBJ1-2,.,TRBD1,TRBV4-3,TGCGCCAGCAGCCAACAACAGGGGACTGACTACACCTTC,CASSQQQGTDYTF
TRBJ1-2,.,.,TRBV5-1,TGCGCCAGCAGTGAACAGGGCAACTATGGCTACACCTTC,CASSEQGNYGYTF
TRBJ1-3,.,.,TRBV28,TGTGCCAGCAGTCCCGAAGCAGGTTCTGGAAACACCATATATTTT,CASSPEAGSGNTIYF
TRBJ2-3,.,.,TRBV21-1,TGTGCCAGCAGCACTACAGGCAGGGGGTCTAGCACAGATACGCAGTATTTT,CASSTTGRGSSTDTQYF
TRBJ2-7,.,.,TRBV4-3,TGCGCCAGCAGCCAAGTCGCTTTTAGCGGAGGGGACTACGAGCAGTACTTC,CASSQVAFSGGDYEQYF
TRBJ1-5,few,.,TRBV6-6,TGTGCCAGCAGTTATGGGGCAGGGACTCCGCTTGGGCATTTT,CASSYGAGTPLGHF
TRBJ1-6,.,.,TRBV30,TGTGCCTGGAGTTCCGGGGGTACCCTTGGCGGAACTTCACCCCTCCACTTT,CAWSSGGTLGGTSPLHF
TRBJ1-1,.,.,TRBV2,TGTGCCAGCGGGCAGGGCCCAAGCACTGAAGCTTTCTTT,CASGQGPSTEAFF
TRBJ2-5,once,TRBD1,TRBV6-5,TGTGCCAGCAGTTACTCGGGGACAGGTTTCCAAGAGACCCAGTACTTC,CASSYSGTGFQETQYF
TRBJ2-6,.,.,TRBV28,TGTGCTCACCAGGGTGGAGGGGCCAACGTCCTGACTTTC,CAHQGGGANVLTF
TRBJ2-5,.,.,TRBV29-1,TGCAGCGCTATCGCAGGGGAAGAGACCCAGTACTTC,CSAIAGEETQYF
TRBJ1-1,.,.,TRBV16,TGTGCCAGCAGCCAAGCCCTTGGTCCGAACACTGAAGCTTTCTTT,CASSQALGPNTEAFF
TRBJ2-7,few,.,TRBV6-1,TGTGCCAGCAGTGCTCTAGGGCGAAACGAGCAGTACTTC,CASSALGRNEQYF
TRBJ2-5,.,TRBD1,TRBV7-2,TGTGCCAGCAGCTTAGGGGACAGGGGCCCCGGTCAGACCCAGTACTTC,CASSLGDRGPGQTQYF
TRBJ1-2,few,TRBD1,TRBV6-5,TGTGCCAGCAGTTCGACAGGGGGGGGAGGCTACACCTTC,CASSSTGGGGYTF
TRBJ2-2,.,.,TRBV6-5,TGTGCCAGCAGTTACGGGGGCGGGGGCACCGGGGAGCTGTTTTTT,CASSYGGGGTGELFF
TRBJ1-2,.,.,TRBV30,TGTGCCTGGAGAGAACCAAACACCAATGGCTACACCTTC,CAWREPNTNGYTF